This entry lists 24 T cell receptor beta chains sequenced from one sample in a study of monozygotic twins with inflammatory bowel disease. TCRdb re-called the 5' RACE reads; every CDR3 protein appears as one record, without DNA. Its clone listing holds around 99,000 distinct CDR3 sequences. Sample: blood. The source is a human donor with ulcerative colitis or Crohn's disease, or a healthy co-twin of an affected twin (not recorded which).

Here the CDR3 reads CASSLGPPGAYEQYF. The chain couples TRBV5-1 to TRBJ2-7; as DNA is missing, the TRBD1 call by TCRdb cannot be tested. Germline CDR1 reads SGHRS; CDR2 reads YFSETQ. The length of the CDR3 is 15 residues.

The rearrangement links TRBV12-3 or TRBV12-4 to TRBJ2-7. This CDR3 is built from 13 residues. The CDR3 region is CASRTDRSNEQYF.

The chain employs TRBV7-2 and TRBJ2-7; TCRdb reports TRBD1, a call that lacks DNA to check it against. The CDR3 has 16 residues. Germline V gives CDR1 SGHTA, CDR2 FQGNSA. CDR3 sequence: CASSPGGGTGSYEQYF.

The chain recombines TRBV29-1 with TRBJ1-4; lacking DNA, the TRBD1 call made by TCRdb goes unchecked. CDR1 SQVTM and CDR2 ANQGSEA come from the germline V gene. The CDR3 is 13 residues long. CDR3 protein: CSVGGQGYEKLFF.

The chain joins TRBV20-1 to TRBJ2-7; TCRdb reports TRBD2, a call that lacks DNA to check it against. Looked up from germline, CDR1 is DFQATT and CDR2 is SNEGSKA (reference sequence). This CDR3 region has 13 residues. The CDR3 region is CSAGLKLTYEQYF.

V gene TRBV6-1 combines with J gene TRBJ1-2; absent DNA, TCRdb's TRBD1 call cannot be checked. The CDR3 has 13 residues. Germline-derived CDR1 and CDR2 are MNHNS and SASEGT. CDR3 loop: CASRIQGARGYTF.

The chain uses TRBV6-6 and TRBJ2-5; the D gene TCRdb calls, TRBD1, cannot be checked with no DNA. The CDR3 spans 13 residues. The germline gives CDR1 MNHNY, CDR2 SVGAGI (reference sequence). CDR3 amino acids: CASSGIGVETQYF.

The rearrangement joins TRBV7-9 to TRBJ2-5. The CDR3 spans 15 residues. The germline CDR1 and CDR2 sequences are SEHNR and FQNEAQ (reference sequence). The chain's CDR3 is CASSLPLTTHQTQYF.

CDR3: CASSLSASGKNEQFF. V and J are TRBV7-2 and TRBJ2-1; TCRdb picks TRBD2, but there is no DNA to check that call. Germline V gene sequence: CDR1 SGHTA, CDR2 FQGNSA. CDR3 length: 15 residues.

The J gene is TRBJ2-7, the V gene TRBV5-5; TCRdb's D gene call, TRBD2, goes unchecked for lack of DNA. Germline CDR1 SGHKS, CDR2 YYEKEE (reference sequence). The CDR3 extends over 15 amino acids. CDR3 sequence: CASSLSSGLSYEQYF. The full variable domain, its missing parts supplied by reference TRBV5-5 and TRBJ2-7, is DAGVTQSPTHLIKTRGQQVTLRCSPISGHKSVSWYQQVLGQGPQFIFQYYEKEERGRGNFPDRFSARQFPNYSSELNVNALLLGDSALYLCASSLSSGLSYEQYFGPGTRLTVT.

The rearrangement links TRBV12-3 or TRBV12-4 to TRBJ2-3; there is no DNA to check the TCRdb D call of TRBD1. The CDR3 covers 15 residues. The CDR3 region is CASSPDRAYTDTQYF.

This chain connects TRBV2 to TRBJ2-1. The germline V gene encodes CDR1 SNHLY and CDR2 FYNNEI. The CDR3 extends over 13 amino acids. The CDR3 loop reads CASSDPSYNEQFF.

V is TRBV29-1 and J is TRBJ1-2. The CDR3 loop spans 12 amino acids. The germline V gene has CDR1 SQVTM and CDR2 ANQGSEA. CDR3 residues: CSVEPANYGYTF.

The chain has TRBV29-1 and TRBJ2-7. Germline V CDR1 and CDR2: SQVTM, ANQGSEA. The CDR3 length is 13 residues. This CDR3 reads CSAEDYLSYEQYF.

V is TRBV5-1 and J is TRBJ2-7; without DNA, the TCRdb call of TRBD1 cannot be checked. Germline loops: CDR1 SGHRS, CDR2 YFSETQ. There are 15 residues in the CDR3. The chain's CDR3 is CASSFQGTSLDEQYF.

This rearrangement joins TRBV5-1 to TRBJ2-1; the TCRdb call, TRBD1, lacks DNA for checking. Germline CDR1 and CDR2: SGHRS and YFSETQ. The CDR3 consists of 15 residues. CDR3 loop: CASSLVRGDYNEQFF.

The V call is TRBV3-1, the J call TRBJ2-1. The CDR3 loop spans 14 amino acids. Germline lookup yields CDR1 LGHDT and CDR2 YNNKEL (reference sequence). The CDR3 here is CASSRLLALNEQFF.

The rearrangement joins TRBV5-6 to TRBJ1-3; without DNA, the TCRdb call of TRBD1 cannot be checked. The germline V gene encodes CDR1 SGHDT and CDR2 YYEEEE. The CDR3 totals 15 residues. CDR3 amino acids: CASSSPGGPGNTIYF.

CDR3 in amino acids: CASSGLAGFSYEQYF. This chain joins TRBV6-1 and TRBJ2-7; TCRdb returns TRBD2, unconfirmable since there is no DNA. CDR1 and CDR2 from the germline V gene are MNHNS and SASEGT. This CDR3 is 15 amino acids long.

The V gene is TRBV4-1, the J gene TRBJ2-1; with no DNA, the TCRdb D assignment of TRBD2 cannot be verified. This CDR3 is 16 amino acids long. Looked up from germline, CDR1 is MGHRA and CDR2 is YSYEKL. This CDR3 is CASSRIAGPSYNEQFF.

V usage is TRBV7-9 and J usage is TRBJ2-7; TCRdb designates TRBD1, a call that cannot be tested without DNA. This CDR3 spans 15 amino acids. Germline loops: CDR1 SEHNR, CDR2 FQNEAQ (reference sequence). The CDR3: CASSSDWGQNYEQYF.

The CDR3 protein is CASSLSPGPVGEQFF. V usage is TRBV7-2 and J usage is TRBJ2-1; TCRdb selects TRBD1, and the lack of DNA leaves this call unchecked. Germline CDR1 is SGHTA and CDR2 is FQGNSA. The CDR3 is 15 amino acids.

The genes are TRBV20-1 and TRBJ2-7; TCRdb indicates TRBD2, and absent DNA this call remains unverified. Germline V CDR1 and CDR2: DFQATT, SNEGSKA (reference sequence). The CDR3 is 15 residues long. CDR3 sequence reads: CSASSGAGVVHEQYF.

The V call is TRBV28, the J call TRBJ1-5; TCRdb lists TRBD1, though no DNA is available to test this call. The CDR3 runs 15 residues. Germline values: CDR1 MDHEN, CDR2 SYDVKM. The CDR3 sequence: CASSTTGYSNQPQHF.